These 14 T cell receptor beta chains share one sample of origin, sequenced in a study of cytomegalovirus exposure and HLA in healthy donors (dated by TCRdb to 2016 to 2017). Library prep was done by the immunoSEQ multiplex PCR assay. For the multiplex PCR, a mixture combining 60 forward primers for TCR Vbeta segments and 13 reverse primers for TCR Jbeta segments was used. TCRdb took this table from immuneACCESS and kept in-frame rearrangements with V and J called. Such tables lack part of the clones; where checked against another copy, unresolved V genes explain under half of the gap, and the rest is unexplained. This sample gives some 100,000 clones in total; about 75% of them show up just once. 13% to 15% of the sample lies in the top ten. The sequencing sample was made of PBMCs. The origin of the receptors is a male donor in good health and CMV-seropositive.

CDR3 in amino acids: CASSSSGTGSDEQYF. As DNA, the CDR3 is TGCGCCAGCAGCTCCTCCGGGACAGGTAGTGACGAGCAGTACTTC. This chain links TRBV5-1 with TRBJ2-7; 8 bases agree with TRBD1. CDR3 length: 15 residues. Germline lookup yields CDR1 SGHRS and CDR2 YFSETQ. The trim removed 3 bases at V and 5 bases at J, leaving 10 bases unmatched.

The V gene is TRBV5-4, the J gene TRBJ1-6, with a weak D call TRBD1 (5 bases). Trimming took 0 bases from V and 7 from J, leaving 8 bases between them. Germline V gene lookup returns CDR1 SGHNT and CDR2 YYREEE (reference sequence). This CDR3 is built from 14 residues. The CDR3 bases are TGTGCCAGCAGCTTGGACAGGTTGAATTCACCCCTCCACTTT. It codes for CASSLDRLNSPLHF.

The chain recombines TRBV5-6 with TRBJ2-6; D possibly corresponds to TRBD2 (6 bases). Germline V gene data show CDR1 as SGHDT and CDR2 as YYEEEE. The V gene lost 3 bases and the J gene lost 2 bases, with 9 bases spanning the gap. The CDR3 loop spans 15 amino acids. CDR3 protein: CASSSEGPGANVLTF. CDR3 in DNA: TGTGCCAGCAGCTCGGAGGGTCCTGGGGCCAACGTCCTGACTTTC. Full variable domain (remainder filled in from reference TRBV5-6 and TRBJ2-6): DAGVTQSPTHLIKTRGQQVTLRCSPKSGHDTVSWYQQALGQGPQFIFQYYEEEERQRGNFPDRFSGHQFPNYSSELNVNALLLGDSALYLCASSSEGPGANVLTFGAGSRLTVL.

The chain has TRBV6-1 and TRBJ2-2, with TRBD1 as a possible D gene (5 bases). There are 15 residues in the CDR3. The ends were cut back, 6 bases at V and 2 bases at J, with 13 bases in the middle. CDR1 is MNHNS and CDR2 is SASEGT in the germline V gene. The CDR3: CASRAGGANTGELFF. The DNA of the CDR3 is TGTGCCAGCAGAGCAGGTGGGGCCAACACCGGGGAGCTGTTTTTT.

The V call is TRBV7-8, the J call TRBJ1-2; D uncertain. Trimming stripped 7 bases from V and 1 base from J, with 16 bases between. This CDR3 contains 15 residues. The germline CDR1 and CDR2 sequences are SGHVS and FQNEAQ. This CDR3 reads CASTKGGGLNYGYTF. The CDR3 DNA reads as TGTGCCAGCACCAAAGGTGGCGGACTTAACTATGGCTACACCTTC.

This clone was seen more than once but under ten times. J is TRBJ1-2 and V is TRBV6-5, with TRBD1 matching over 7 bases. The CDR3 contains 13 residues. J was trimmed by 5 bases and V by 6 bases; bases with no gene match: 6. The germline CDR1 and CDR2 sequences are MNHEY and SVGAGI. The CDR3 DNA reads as TGTGCCAGCAGAAGACAGGGCGAGTATGGCTACACCTTC. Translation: CASRRQGEYGYTF.

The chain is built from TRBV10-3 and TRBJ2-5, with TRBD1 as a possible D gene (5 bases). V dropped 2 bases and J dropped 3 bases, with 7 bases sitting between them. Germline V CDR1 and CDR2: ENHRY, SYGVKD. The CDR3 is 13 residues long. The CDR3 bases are TGTGCCATCAGTGAGGCAGGGAAAGAGACCCAGTACTTC. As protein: CAISEAGKETQYF.

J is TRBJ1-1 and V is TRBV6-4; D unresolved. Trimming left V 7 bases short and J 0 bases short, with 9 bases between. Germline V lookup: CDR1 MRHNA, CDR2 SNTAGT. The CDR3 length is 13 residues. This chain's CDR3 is CASIIVLNTEAFF. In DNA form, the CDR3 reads TGTGCCAGCATTATCGTATTGAACACTGAAGCTTTCTTT.

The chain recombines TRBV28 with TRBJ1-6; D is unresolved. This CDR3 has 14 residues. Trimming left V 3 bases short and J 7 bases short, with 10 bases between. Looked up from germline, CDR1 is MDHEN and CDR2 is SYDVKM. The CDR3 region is CASSLYGGNSPLHF. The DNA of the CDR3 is TGTGCCAGCAGTTTGTACGGAGGAAATTCACCCCTCCACTTT.

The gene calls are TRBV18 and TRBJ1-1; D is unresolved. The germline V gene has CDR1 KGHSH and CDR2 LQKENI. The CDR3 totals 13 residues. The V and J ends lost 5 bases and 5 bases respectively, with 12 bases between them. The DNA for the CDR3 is TGTGCCAGCTCAGGCGCCGGGAGAACTGAAGCTTTCTTT. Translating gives CASSGAGRTEAFF.

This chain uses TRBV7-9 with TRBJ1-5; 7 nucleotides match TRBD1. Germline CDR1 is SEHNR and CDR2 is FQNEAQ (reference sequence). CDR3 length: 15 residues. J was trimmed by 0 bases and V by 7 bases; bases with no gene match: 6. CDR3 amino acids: CASIDRELSNQPQHF. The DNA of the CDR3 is TGTGCCAGCATTGACAGGGAACTTAGCAATCAGCCCCAGCATTTT.

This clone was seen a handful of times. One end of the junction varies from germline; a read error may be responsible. In DNA form, the CDR3 reads TGTGCTAGTGGGAAGGGGATAGGCGGGAAGCTGTTTTTT. As protein: CASGKGIGGKLFF. V gene TRBV12-5 combines with J gene TRBJ2-2, with D possibly TRBD2 on 6 matching bases. The CDR3 totals 13 residues. CDR1 is LGHNT, CDR2 FRNRAP, per germline.

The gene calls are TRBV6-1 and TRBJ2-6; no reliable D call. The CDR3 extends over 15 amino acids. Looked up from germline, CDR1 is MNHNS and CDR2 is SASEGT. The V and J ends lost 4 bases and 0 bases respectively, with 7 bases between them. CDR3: CASSATSSGANVLTF. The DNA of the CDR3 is TGTGCCAGCAGTGCTACGAGCTCTGGGGCCAACGTCCTGACTTTC.

The chain's CDR3 is CASSLDRGLYEQYF. CDR3 coding DNA: TGTGCCAGCAGCTTAGACAGGGGGCTTTACGAGCAGTACTTC. This chain uses TRBV11-1 with TRBJ2-7; 9 bases map to TRBD1. V lost 1 base, J lost 4 bases, and 2 bases stayed unmatched. The length of the CDR3 is 14 residues. Germline V lookup: CDR1 SGHAT, CDR2 FQDESV (reference sequence).